What follows are 31 T cell receptor beta chains derived from one specimen sequenced in a study of T cells in Graves' hyperthyroidism and ophthalmopathy. From RNA transcripts, TCR beta CDR3 regions were amplified. HTBI primers were employed in a first-round RT-PCR of the TCR CDR3. TCRdb recomputed calls from the multiplex PCR reads with MiXCR, one row per CDR3 protein. This repertoire shows 800,000 or so distinct CDR3 sequences, around 38% found once; its top ten account for around 10%. The sequencing sample was made of blood. The receptors here all came from a man between 18 and 35 years old with Graves' hyperthyroidism.

This clonotype has just a few counts. This chain's CDR3 is CASRPSAANYGYTF. The CDR3 bases are TGTGCCAGCAGGCCTTCGGCAGCTAACTATGGCTACACCTTC. The chain uses TRBV7-2 and TRBJ1-2; D is unclear. This CDR3 has 14 amino acids. Trimming pared 6 bases from V and 0 bases from J, leaving 11 bases between. CDR1 SGHTA and CDR2 FQGNSA come from the germline V gene.

In regard to this clonotype: Germline is not matched at one junction end, which may reflect a read error. The genes are TRBV25-1 and TRBJ1-4, with D unresolved. This CDR3 is built from 14 residues. Germline V gene lookup returns CDR1 MGHDK and CDR2 SYGVNS. In DNA form, the CDR3 reads TGCGCCAGCAGCCCGCCAACGTCCGGTGAAAAACTGTTTTTT. It translates to CASSPPTSGEKLFF.

V usage is TRBV6-2 or TRBV6-3 and J usage is TRBJ1-2; no definite D call. This CDR3 region has 13 residues. The V gene's germline CDR1 is MNHEY and CDR2 SVGEGT. V was clipped by 0 bases and J by 6 bases, with 8 bases between them. CDR3 amino acids: CASSYSSGDGYTF. CDR3 nucleotides: TGTGCCAGCAGTTACTCGAGTGGGGATGGCTACACCTTC.

The CDR3 region is CAISESVGRNYGYTF. The CDR3 DNA sequence: TGTGCCATCAGTGAGTCTGTGGGCCGGAACTATGGCTACACCTTC. The V gene is TRBV10-3, the J gene TRBJ1-2; the D is unclear. Germline CDR1 is ENHRY and CDR2 is SYGVKD. Deletions cut 0 bases from V and 2 bases from J, with 10 bases between. The CDR3 contains 15 residues.

This clonotype came up a few times. The chain couples TRBV19 to TRBJ1-3; no reliable D call. V lost 7 bases and J lost 0, with 13 bases in between. The length of the CDR3 is 15 residues. Looked up from germline, CDR1 is LNHDA and CDR2 is SQIVND (reference sequence). CDR3 sequence reads: CASKPPGSSGNTIYF. CDR3 DNA sequence: TGTGCCAGTAAACCACCGGGATCCTCTGGAAACACCATATATTTT.

The chain recombines TRBV20-1 with TRBJ1-6; 7 nucleotides agree with TRBD1. Looked up from germline, CDR1 is DFQATT and CDR2 is SNEGSKA (reference sequence). The J segment lost 9 bases and the V segment lost 6 bases, leaving 14 bases of the junction unmatched. The CDR3 covers 15 residues. In DNA form, the CDR3 reads TGCAGTGCCCCCCGAACAGGGGCGGGGGGTTCACCCCTCCACTTT. Its translation is CSAPRTGAGGSPLHF.

The chain joins TRBV10-2 to TRBJ2-2; D is perhaps TRBD2 (6 bases). CDR3 size: 15 residues. Germline V lookup: CDR1 WSHSY, CDR2 SAAADI. Trimming removed 9 bases from V and 2 bases from J, with 16 bases in between. The CDR3 DNA is TGCGCCAGTTGCCGCGGGGCCTACAACACCGGGGAGCTGTTTTTT. As protein: CASCRGAYNTGELFF.

In its sample, this clonotype was seen a few times. The V call is TRBV12-3 or TRBV12-4, the J call TRBJ1-1, with D unresolved. This CDR3 region has 15 residues. V was pared by 1 base and J by 0 bases, with 9 bases between. The CDR3: CASSLELRMNTEAFF. CDR3 sequence (DNA): TGTGCCAGCAGTTTAGAGCTACGGATGAACACTGAAGCTTTCTTT.

The J gene is TRBJ1-5, the V gene TRBV28; no firm D call. The CDR3 is 15 amino acids. CDR1 MDHEN and CDR2 SYDVKM come from the germline V gene. The ends were cut back, 8 bases at V and 2 bases at J, with 16 bases in the middle. The CDR3 coding sequence is TGTGCCAGCTTCGGGCGGTATGGAGGCAATCAGCCCCAGCATTTT. Amino acids: CASFGRYGGNQPQHF.

This clonotype occurred a few times. V and J are TRBV12-3 or TRBV12-4 and TRBJ2-2; no clear D. The CDR3 contains 15 residues. Trimming pared 2 bases from V and 4 bases from J, leaving 11 bases between. The CDR3 coding sequence is TGTGCCAGCAGTTTAAGACCTGTCGGCACCGGGGAGCTGTTTTTT. It yields the protein CASSLRPVGTGELFF.

This rearrangement joins TRBV6-1 to TRBJ1-5, with unresolved D. V lost 5 bases and J 7 bases, leaving 18 bases between the germline ends. Germline V CDR1 and CDR2: MNHNS, SASEGT. The CDR3 is 15 amino acids. The CDR3 protein is CASSLRFLGWQPQHF. CDR3 DNA: TGTGCCAGCAGTTTGCGCTTTTTGGGGTGGCAGCCCCAGCATTTT.

The chain recombines TRBV7-9 with TRBJ1-2; 7 bases align to TRBD1. Germline values: CDR1 SEHNR, CDR2 FQNEAQ (reference sequence). The CDR3 runs 15 residues. V lost 5 bases to trimming and J lost 9 bases; unmatched junction nucleotides: 15. CDR3 residues: CASSPGQVRGESYTF. The CDR3 DNA is TGTGCCAGCAGCCCCGGACAGGTCCGGGGAGAGAGCTACACCTTC.

This clonotype was detected a few times. The V call is TRBV15, the J call TRBJ1-4; 7 nucleotides match TRBD1. Germline V gene lookup returns CDR1 LNHNV and CDR2 YYDKDF (reference sequence). There are 17 residues in the CDR3. The junction had 15 bases not matched to a gene; V was cut back by 3 bases and J by 8 bases. The CDR3 DNA reads TGTGCCACCAGCAGGGCTCGACAGGGCCAATGGGGAGAAAAACTGTTTTTT. Translated: CATSRARQGQWGEKLFF.

In this sample, this clonotype turned up a few times. The V gene is TRBV3-1, the J gene TRBJ1-2; TRBD1 aligns across 9 bases. The CDR3 totals 13 residues. The germline V gene has CDR1 LGHDT and CDR2 YNNKEL (reference sequence). The junction had 3 bases not matched to a gene; V was cut back by 4 bases and J by 6 bases. The CDR3: CASSLNRGHGYTF. The CDR3 DNA follows: TGTGCCAGCAGCCTAAACAGGGGGCATGGCTACACCTTC.

The rearrangement links TRBV6-5 to TRBJ2-5; 10 bases align to TRBD1. The CDR3 totals 15 residues. Germline values: CDR1 MNHEY, CDR2 SVGAGI. The trim removed 4 bases at V and 3 bases at J, leaving 5 bases unmatched. As DNA, the CDR3 is TGTGCCAGCAGTTTCTCCGGGACAGGGGAAGAGACCCAGTACTTC. Amino acid sequence: CASSFSGTGEETQYF.

The table lists this clonotype with many counts. V gene TRBV7-3 combines with J gene TRBJ2-6, with D uncertain. The CDR3 contains 14 residues. The ends were cut back, 3 bases at V and 0 bases at J, with 3 bases in the middle. Germline assignment: CDR1 SGHTA and CDR2 FQGTGA. CDR3 amino acids: CASSFYSGANVLTF. The CDR3 DNA follows: TGTGCCAGCAGCTTCTACTCTGGGGCCAACGTCCTGACTTTC.

This clonotype was recorded at least ten times. CDR3 sequence reads: CASSSPGSGANVLTF. DNA of the CDR3: TGTGCCAGCAGCTCTCCGGGTTCTGGGGCCAACGTCCTGACTTTC. V gene TRBV5-5 combines with J gene TRBJ2-6; no firm D call. V lost 3 bases and J lost 1, with 8 bases in between. CDR3 length equals 15 residues. Germline V lookup: CDR1 SGHKS, CDR2 YYEKEE (reference sequence).

The V call is TRBV7-9, the J call TRBJ1-1; 7 bases match TRBD1. The CDR3 extends over 15 amino acids. Trimming at V came to 5 bases and at J to 0 bases, leaving 6 bases not matched to a gene. Germline CDR1 is SEHNR and CDR2 is FQNEAQ (reference sequence). The CDR3 coding sequence is TGTGCCAGCAGCAGACCCGGACAGGTGAACACTGAAGCTTTCTTT. The encoded protein is CASSRPGQVNTEAFF.

The chain links TRBV6-5 to TRBJ1-6, with D uncertain. Trimming stripped 4 bases from V and 8 bases from J, with 15 bases between. The CDR3 runs 15 residues. Germline CDR1 and CDR2: MNHEY and SVGAGI. The CDR3 nucleotides are TGTGCCAGCAGTTTACGCGGAAGGGAGTATTCACCCCTCCACTTT. This codes for CASSLRGREYSPLHF.

This clonotype appeared a few times. This chain joins TRBV20-1 and TRBJ2-7; possible D gene TRBD1, 6 bases. Between the trimmed V and J ends, which lost 5 bases and 6 bases, there was a span of 17 bases. CDR1 is DFQATT, CDR2 SNEGSKA, per germline (reference sequence). This CDR3 has 13 amino acids. In nucleotides, the CDR3 is TGCAGTGCTCGGAAGGGACATTCCCTCGAGCAGTACTTC. Amino acid sequence: CSARKGHSLEQYF.

This clonotype was counted only a few times. The CDR3 coding sequence is TGCGCCAGCAGCCGCAATGGAAACACCATATATTTT. The encoded protein is CASSRNGNTIYF. The gene calls are TRBV4-3 and TRBJ1-3; no reliable D call. The CDR3 totals 12 residues. Per germline, CDR1 LGHNA and CDR2 YSLEER. V lost 4 bases to trimming and J lost 3 bases, with 4 bases between them.

V and J are TRBV9 and TRBJ2-3, with D uncertain. The CDR3 consists of 11 residues. Trimming left V 2 bases short and J 8 bases short, with 6 bases between. The germline V gene encodes CDR1 SGDLS and CDR2 YYNGEE. The CDR3 spells CASSVGGTQYF. Written as DNA, the CDR3 is TGTGCCAGCAGCGTGGGCGGTACGCAGTATTTT.

This clonotype has at least ten counts. CDR3: CSASYGHPANEKLFF. CDR3 in DNA: TGCAGTGCTAGTTATGGACACCCGGCTAATGAAAAACTGTTTTTT. This chain uses TRBV20-1 with TRBJ1-4, with a tentative D call TRBD1 (5 bases). The V end was cut by 3 bases, the J end by 3 bases, with 14 bases between. CDR1 and CDR2 from the germline V gene are DFQATT and SNEGSKA (reference sequence). The CDR3 has 15 residues.

This clonotype was detected ten times or more. The CDR3 nucleotides are TGCAGTGCTCCGCCCCATCAAGAGACCCAGTACTTC. Its protein is CSAPPHQETQYF. V is TRBV20-1 and J is TRBJ2-5; the D is unclear. CDR3 length equals 12 residues. Germline V lookup: CDR1 DFQATT, CDR2 SNEGSKA (reference sequence). V dropped 5 bases and J dropped 2 bases, with 9 bases sitting between them.

A word on this clonotype: It differs at one base from a far larger clone, so likely a read error. This sequence joins TRBV25-1 and TRBJ2-2; D tentatively reads TRBD1 or TRBD2 (5 bases each). The V end was cut by 5 bases, the J end by 6 bases, with 13 bases between. CDR3 length equals 14 residues. CDR1 and CDR2 from the germline V gene are MGHDK and SYGVNS. The CDR3 DNA sequence: TGTGCCAGCAGTAGGCAGGGAGACGCCGGGGAGCTGTTTTTT. Amino acid sequence: CASSRQGDAGELFF.

This clonotype was detected ten times or more. The rearrangement uses TRBV7-3 and TRBJ2-2, with D unclear. CDR3 length: 14 amino acids. V lost 2 bases and J 2 bases, leaving 6 bases between the germline ends. Germline assignment: CDR1 SGHTA and CDR2 FQGTGA. The CDR3 bases are TGTGCCAGCAGCTTACAACTCAACACCGGGGAGCTGTTTTTT. It specifies CASSLQLNTGELFF.

Notes on this clonotype: A much larger clone lies a single base off, so this may be a read error. The V gene is TRBV15, the J gene TRBJ2-2; D is perhaps TRBD1 (6 bases). The CDR3 consists of 17 residues. The germline V and J ends were trimmed by 1 base and 0 bases, with 12 bases remaining between them. Germline V gives CDR1 LNHNV, CDR2 YYDKDF (reference sequence). The CDR3, as DNA: TGTGCCACCAGCAGAGGGGGGCGGTTAGCGAACACCGGGGAGCTGTTTTTT. Amino acid sequence: CATSRGGRLANTGELFF.

The gene calls are TRBV20-1 and TRBJ2-7, with TRBD1 matching over 11 bases. The CDR3 is made up of 16 amino acids. Germline V gene sequence: CDR1 DFQATT, CDR2 SNEGSKA (reference sequence). The trim removed 5 bases at V and 0 bases at J, leaving 9 bases unmatched. CDR3 coding DNA: TGCAGTGCTCCGGCCGGGACAGGGGGTTACTCCTACGAGCAGTACTTC. It translates to CSAPAGTGGYSYEQYF.

V gene TRBV3-1 combines with J gene TRBJ2-2, with D maybe TRBD2 (5 bases). Germline CDR1 is LGHDT and CDR2 is YNNKEL (reference sequence). V lost 4 bases, J lost 5 bases, and 11 bases lay in between. The CDR3 sequence is 14 residues long. DNA for the CDR3: TGTGCCAGCAGCCGAGCTTCGGGAACCGGGGAGCTGTTTTTT. Translating it yields CASSRASGTGELFF.

In its sample, this clonotype was seen many times. The V gene is TRBV15, the J gene TRBJ2-7, with D unresolved. Trimming cost V 0 bases and J 6 bases, with 12 bases left between them. Per germline, CDR1 LNHNV and CDR2 YYDKDF (reference sequence). The CDR3 is 14 residues long. The chain's CDR3 is CATSRDREYREQYF. The CDR3 nucleotides are TGTGCCACCAGCAGAGATCGTGAATACCGCGAGCAGTACTTC.

Written as DNA, the CDR3 is TGTGCCAGCGGTTCGAGCCTCCAAGAGACCCAGTACTTC. Its protein product is CASGSSLQETQYF. The J gene is TRBJ2-5, the V gene TRBV6-5, with unresolved D. The ends were cut back, 8 bases at V and 1 base at J, with 11 bases in the middle. Germline CDR1 MNHEY, CDR2 SVGAGI. The CDR3 has 13 amino acids.